The rows below give T cell receptor beta chains drawn from one sample of a study of blood T cell repertoires in COVID-19. Here immunoSEQ multiplex PCR was the method, and the copy in TCRdb shows in-frame clones only, minus some. The table includes about 83,000 clones, 86% detected once. Sequencing was performed on peripheral blood. All receptors come from a woman older than 75 in a cohort sampled during active or convalescent COVID-19. The CDR3 runs from the conserved cysteine through the conserved F or W. Fields, in order: J gene, V gene, CDR3 protein.

j_call: TRBJ2-7; v_call: TRBV27; cdr3_aa: CASSPTGSYEQYF
j_call: TRBJ2-1; v_call: TRBV11-2; cdr3_aa: CASSSGFRGGTNEQFF
j_call: TRBJ2-2; v_call: TRBV2; cdr3_aa: CASMASGSPGELFF
j_call: TRBJ2-7; v_call: TRBV5-1; cdr3_aa: CASSAGQGEQYF
j_call: TRBJ2-2; v_call: TRBV2; cdr3_aa: CASSPQGTSGIGRAGELFF
j_call: TRBJ2-2; v_call: TRBV6-1; cdr3_aa: CASSDGSANTGELFF
j_call: TRBJ2-7; v_call: TRBV2; cdr3_aa: CASKQGGTYEQYF
j_call: TRBJ1-5; v_call: TRBV12-3/TRBV12-4; cdr3_aa: CASSINQPQHF
j_call: TRBJ2-1; v_call: TRBV7-8; cdr3_aa: CASSWPTSDKGNNEQFF
j_call: TRBJ1-4; v_call: TRBV5-4; cdr3_aa: CASSLGQGNEKLFF
j_call: TRBJ1-4; v_call: TRBV28; cdr3_aa: CASSLPDFREKLFF
j_call: TRBJ1-2; v_call: TRBV15; cdr3_aa: CATSRDRDTYGYTF
j_call: TRBJ1-1; v_call: TRBV9; cdr3_aa: CASSPRQGDTEAFF
j_call: TRBJ2-5; v_call: TRBV12-3/TRBV12-4; cdr3_aa: CASSFGETQYF
j_call: TRBJ2-4; v_call: TRBV7-2; cdr3_aa: CASSLVSGASGNPRNIQYF
j_call: TRBJ2-1; v_call: TRBV18; cdr3_aa: CASSTGGNEQFF
j_call: TRBJ1-6; v_call: TRBV6-5; cdr3_aa: CASIERGAGRTPLHF
j_call: TRBJ2-5; v_call: TRBV11-2; cdr3_aa: CASSLEIRPQETQYF
j_call: TRBJ2-3; v_call: TRBV6-4; cdr3_aa: CASSDGLARDTQYF
j_call: TRBJ2-5; v_call: TRBV24-1; cdr3_aa: CATRDSGRGETQYF
j_call: TRBJ1-1; v_call: TRBV12-3/TRBV12-4; cdr3_aa: CASTDRGQAFF
j_call: TRBJ1-2; v_call: TRBV6-5; cdr3_aa: CASRLRQSYGYTF
j_call: TRBJ1-4; v_call: TRBV7-9; cdr3_aa: CASSVRDRKLFF
j_call: TRBJ1-4; v_call: TRBV3-1/TRBV3-2; cdr3_aa: CASSRGTFGEKLFF
j_call: TRBJ2-3; v_call: TRBV11-3; cdr3_aa: CASSLGAEGTDTQYF
j_call: TRBJ2-3; v_call: TRBV15; cdr3_aa: CATSRDPGQATDTQYF
j_call: TRBJ1-5; v_call: TRBV11-2; cdr3_aa: CASSPTGTPNQPQHF
j_call: TRBJ2-1; v_call: TRBV12-3/TRBV12-4; cdr3_aa: CATRDRVYNEQFF
j_call: TRBJ2-1; v_call: TRBV7-2; cdr3_aa: CASSLRAGGRNEQFF
j_call: TRBJ2-2; v_call: TRBV5-1; cdr3_aa: CASSVQGAQGELFF
j_call: TRBJ2-3; v_call: TRBV18; cdr3_aa: CASSRGTSGSGTDTQYF
j_call: TRBJ2-5; v_call: TRBV18; cdr3_aa: CASTRGYQETQYF
j_call: TRBJ1-2; v_call: TRBV29-1; cdr3_aa: CSVVGGDGRNYGYTF
j_call: TRBJ1-1; v_call: TRBV3-1/TRBV3-2; cdr3_aa: CASSQDDRAGAFF
j_call: TRBJ1-4; v_call: TRBV2; cdr3_aa: CASIRGSNEKLFF
j_call: TRBJ1-1; v_call: TRBV7-2; cdr3_aa: CASSLAVPMRTEAFF
j_call: TRBJ1-1; v_call: TRBV20-1; cdr3_aa: CSARGETEAFF
j_call: TRBJ1-2; v_call: TRBV29-1; cdr3_aa: CSVDRDRGQGYTF
j_call: TRBJ1-6; v_call: TRBV6-5; cdr3_aa: CASSYLGGDSPLHF
j_call: TRBJ1-3; v_call: TRBV27; cdr3_aa: CASSLRFRETLLYFCSGNTIYF
j_call: TRBJ1-5; v_call: TRBV7-9; cdr3_aa: CASSLGVGLRGNQPQHF
j_call: TRBJ1-1; v_call: TRBV28; cdr3_aa: CASSLGGRSNFEAFF
j_call: TRBJ2-3; v_call: TRBV11-2; cdr3_aa: CASSLDRGYDTQYF
j_call: TRBJ2-3; v_call: TRBV11-2; cdr3_aa: CASSYSSGRTDTQYF
j_call: TRBJ1-5; v_call: TRBV10-3; cdr3_aa: CAISMTGGNQPQHF
j_call: TRBJ1-1; v_call: TRBV14; cdr3_aa: CASSQAGGDTEAFF
j_call: TRBJ1-2; v_call: TRBV18; cdr3_aa: CASSPPSVYGYTF
j_call: TRBJ2-5; v_call: TRBV29-1; cdr3_aa: CSVVRLVAETQYF